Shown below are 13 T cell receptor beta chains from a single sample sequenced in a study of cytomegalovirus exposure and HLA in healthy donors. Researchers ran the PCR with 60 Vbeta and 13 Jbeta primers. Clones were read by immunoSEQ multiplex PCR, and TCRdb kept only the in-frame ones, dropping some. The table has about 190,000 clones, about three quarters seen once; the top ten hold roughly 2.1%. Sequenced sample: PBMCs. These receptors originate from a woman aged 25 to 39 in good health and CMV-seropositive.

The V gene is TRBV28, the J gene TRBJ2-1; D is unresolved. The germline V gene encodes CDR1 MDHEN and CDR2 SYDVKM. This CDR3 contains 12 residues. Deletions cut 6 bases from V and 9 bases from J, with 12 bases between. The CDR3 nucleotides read TGTGCCAGCAGCCTTTACCGAGTTGAGCAGTTCTTC. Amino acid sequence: CASSLYRVEQFF.

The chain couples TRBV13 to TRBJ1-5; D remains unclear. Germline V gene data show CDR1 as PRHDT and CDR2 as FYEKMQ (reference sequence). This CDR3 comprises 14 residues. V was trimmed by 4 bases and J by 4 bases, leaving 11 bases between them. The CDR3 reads CASSSGPGNQPQHF. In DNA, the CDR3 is TGTGCCAGCAGCTCCGGACCGGGGAATCAGCCCCAGCATTTT.

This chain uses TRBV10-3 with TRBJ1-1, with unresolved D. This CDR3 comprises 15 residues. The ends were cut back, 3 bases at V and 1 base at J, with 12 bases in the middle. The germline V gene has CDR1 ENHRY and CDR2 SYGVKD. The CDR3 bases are TGTGCCATCAGTGATCGCATTGGCGGGAACACTGAAGCTTTCTTT. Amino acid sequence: CAISDRIGGNTEAFF.

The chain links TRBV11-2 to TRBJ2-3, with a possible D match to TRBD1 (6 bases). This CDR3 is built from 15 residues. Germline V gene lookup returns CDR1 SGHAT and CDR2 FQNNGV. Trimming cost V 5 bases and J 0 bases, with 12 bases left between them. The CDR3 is CASSLQGFSTDTQYF. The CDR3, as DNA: TGTGCCAGCAGCCTACAGGGATTTAGCACAGATACGCAGTATTTT.

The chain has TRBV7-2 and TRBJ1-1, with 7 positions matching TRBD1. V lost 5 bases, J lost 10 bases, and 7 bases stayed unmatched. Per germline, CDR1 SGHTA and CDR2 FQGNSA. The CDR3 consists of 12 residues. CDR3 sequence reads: CASSKGNRGAFF. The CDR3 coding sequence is TGTGCCAGCAGCAAAGGGAACAGGGGAGCTTTCTTT.

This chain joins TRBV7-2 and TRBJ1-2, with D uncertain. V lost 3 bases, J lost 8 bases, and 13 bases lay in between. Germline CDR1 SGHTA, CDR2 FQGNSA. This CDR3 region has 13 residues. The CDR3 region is CASSLAGFGGYTF. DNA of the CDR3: TGTGCCAGCAGCTTGGCGGGCTTCGGAGGCTACACCTTC. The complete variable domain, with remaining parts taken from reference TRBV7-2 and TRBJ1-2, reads GAGVSQSPSNKVTEKGKDVELRCDPISGHTALYWYRQSLGQGLEFLIYFQGNSAPDKSGLPSDRFSAERTGGSVSTLTIQRTQQEDSAVYLCASSLAGFGGYTFGSGTRLTVV.

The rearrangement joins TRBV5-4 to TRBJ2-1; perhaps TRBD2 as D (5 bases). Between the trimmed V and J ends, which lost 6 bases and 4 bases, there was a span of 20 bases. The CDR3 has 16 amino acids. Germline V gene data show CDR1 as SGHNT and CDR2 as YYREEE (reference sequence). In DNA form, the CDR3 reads TGTGCCAGCACAGACGCCTGGCCTGGAGGTTACAATGAGCAGTTCTTC. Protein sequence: CASTDAWPGGYNEQFF.

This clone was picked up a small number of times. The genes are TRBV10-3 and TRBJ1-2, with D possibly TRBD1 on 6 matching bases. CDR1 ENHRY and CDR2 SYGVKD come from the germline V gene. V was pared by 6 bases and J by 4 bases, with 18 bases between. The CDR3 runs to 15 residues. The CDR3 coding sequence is TGTGCCATCAGCCCGGGACAAACCTCCCCCTATGGCTACACCTTC. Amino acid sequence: CAISPGQTSPYGYTF.

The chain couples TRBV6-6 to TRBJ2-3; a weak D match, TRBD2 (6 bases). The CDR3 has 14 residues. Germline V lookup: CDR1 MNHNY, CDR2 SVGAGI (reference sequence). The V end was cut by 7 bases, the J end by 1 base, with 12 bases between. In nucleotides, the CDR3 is TGTGCCAGCACAGCTCCGGGGGGCACAGATACGCAGTATTTT. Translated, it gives CASTAPGGTDTQYF.

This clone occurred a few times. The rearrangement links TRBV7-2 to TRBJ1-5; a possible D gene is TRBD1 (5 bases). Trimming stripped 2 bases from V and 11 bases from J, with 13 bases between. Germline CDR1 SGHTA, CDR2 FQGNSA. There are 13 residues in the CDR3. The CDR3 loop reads CASSLMLGATQHF. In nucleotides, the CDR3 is TGTGCCAGCAGCTTAATGTTAGGGGCGACCCAGCATTTT.

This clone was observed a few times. The CDR3 DNA sequence: TGTGCCAGCAGCTTGACCGGCGGGGGAAGAGATACGCAGTATTTT. This translates into CASSLTGGGRDTQYF. The V call is TRBV5-4, the J call TRBJ2-3; 7 bases fit TRBD2. With V trimmed by 1 base and J by 5 bases, 7 bases remained unmatched. Germline V gene lookup returns CDR1 SGHNT and CDR2 YYREEE (reference sequence). The CDR3 consists of 15 residues.

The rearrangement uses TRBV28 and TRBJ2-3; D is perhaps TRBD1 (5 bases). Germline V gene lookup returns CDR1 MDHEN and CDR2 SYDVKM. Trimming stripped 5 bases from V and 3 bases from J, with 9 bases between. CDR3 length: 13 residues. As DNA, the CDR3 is TGTGCCAGCAGTAAAGCAGGGACAGATACGCAGTATTTT. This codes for CASSKAGTDTQYF.

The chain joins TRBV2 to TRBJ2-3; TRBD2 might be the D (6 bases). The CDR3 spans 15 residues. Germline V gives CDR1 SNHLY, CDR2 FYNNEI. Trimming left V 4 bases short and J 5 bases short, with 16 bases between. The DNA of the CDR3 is TGTGCCAGCAGTGTACGGGGGTCACGGGGAGATACGCAGTATTTT. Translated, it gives CASSVRGSRGDTQYF.